The 20 T cell receptor delta chains below were found in one sample sequenced in a study of γδ T cells in repeated Plasmodium falciparum infection (dated by TCRdb to the early 2020s). Vgamma9/Vdelta2+ and Vdelta2-negative gammadelta T cell populations were flow-sorted from peripheral blood mononuclear cells for bulk TCR repertoire analysis. Libraries came from multiplex PCR. The run used an Illumina MiSeq. For TCRdb, the public reads were processed anew by CATT, and duplicate DNA sequences were folded into one row. Within this sample are 85,000 to 95,000 delta-chain clones, with approximately 1.5% of them counted one time only. The ten largest clones take up 9% of the sample. Specimen: gamma-delta T cells from blood. The receptors originated from a pool of human donors (malaria-infected and uninfected, not separated).

On this clone itself: TCRdb lists the protein of a much larger clone for this DNA, which differs at residue 19, so this is likely a read error; the protein given here is translated from the DNA itself. The rearrangement joins TRDV2 to TRDJ1; the match to TRDD3 covers 12 bases. Looked up from germline, CDR1 is GEAIGNYY and CDR2 is EKD. The CDR3 runs to 21 residues. The CDR3 DNA reads TGTGCCTGTGACCGTGTTTCCCCCACTGGGGGATACCCGCGCGGACGAGGTAAACCCATCTTT. It specifies CACDRVSPTGGYPRGRGKPIF.

Of note for this clone: With a far larger clone one base away, a read error is the likely cause. This same CDR3 is encoded by further DNA sequences in the sample. The chain carries TRDV2 and TRDJ3, with TRDD3 matching over 13 bases. No J segment appears in TCRdb, so it was assigned here by matching the sequence to germline. CDR1 GEAIGNYY and CDR2 EKD come from the germline V gene. The CDR3 runs to 24 residues. The DNA of the CDR3 is TGTGCTTGTGAAAAAGGGGGTACTGGGGGATACGCGATAACCAGCTCCTGGGACACCCGACAGATGTTTTTC. The encoded protein is CACEKGGTGGYAITSSWDTRQMFF.

With regard to this clone: A far larger clone is one nucleotide away, so this likely arose from a read error. Different DNA sequences within this sample yield the same CDR3. The CDR3 region is CALGEGPTPRDTGTDKLIF. The CDR3 DNA reads as TGTGCTCTTGGGGAAGGGCCTACCCCGAGGGATACGGGAACCGATAAACTTATCTTT. V gene TRDV1 was called; the J gene was not; the table's D call of TRDD3 was not tested on the DNA. The germline V gene encodes CDR1 TSWWSYY and CDR2 QGS. The length of the CDR3 is 19 residues.

In this sample, this clone turned up a few times. TCRdb attributes to this sequence the protein of a much larger clone, which differs from the DNA translation at residue 7; a read error is likely, and the protein displayed is translated from the DNA. V gene TRDV3 combines with J gene TRDJ1, with TRDD3 matching 10 bases. The CDR3 extends over 19 amino acids. After removal of 1 base from V and 0 bases from J, the junction contained 17 bases not matched to a gene. Germline V lookup: CDR1 TVYSNPD, CDR2 GDNSRS (reference sequence). The CDR3 loop is CAFKGPFWGILAYTDKLIF. CDR3 in DNA: TGTGCCTTTAAAGGTCCTTTTTGGGGGATACTGGCGTACACCGATAAACTCATCTTT.

Of note for this clone: The protein TCRdb lists belongs to a much larger clone and differs from this DNA's translation at residue 5, which points to a read error; the protein shown is made from the DNA. The chain joins TRDV1 to TRDJ1; 11 nucleotides line up with TRDD3. Here the J gene was assigned by germline matching of the DNA, as TCRdb has none. Germline lookup yields CDR1 TSWWSYY and CDR2 QGS. J lost 0 bases, V lost 3 bases, and 12 bases had no gene match. CDR3 length equals 19 residues. CDR3 protein: CALGDRDWGIWIYTDKLIF. CDR3 sequence (DNA): TGTGCTCTTGGGGACCGAGACTGGGGGATATGGATTTACACCGATAAACTCATCTTT.

About this clone itself: The protein TCRdb gives is from a much larger clone and does not agree with this DNA's translation at residue 5, likely a read error; the protein shown here comes from the DNA. CDR3 loop: CACDALPHLGDNELIF. The CDR3 coding sequence is TGTGCCTGTGACGCCCTTCCCCACCTGGGGGATAATGAACTCATCTTT. V and J are TRDV2 and TRDJ1; 10 bases align to TRDD3. TCRdb offers no J gene call, so here the DNA was matched to germline to obtain one. CDR1 and CDR2 from the germline V gene are GEAIGNYY and EKD. This CDR3 contains 16 residues. The trim removed 3 bases at V and 9 bases at J, leaving 15 bases unmatched.

This clone was seen more than once but under ten times. The protein held in TCRdb is that of a much larger clone and does not match this DNA's translation at residue 12, likely because of a read error; the protein shown is translated from the DNA. V is TRDV2 and J is TRDJ1; D tentatively reads TRDD2 or TRDD3 (5 bases each). The J gene, not given by TCRdb, was assigned here from a germline match of the nucleotide sequence. The germline V gene encodes CDR1 GEAIGNYY and CDR2 EKD. There are 19 residues in the CDR3. V lost 0 bases to trimming and J lost 0 bases, with 22 bases between them. Here the CDR3 reads CACDTVLVPSQTDTDKLIF. CDR3 DNA: TGTGCCTGTGACACCGTACTGGTCCCTTCTCAAACGGACACCGATAAACTCATCTTT.

This clone was recorded at least ten times. A read error likely explains why the TCRdb protein, taken from a much larger clone, differs from this DNA's translation at residue 14; the protein shown is translated from the DNA. The chain links TRDV2 to TRDJ1; 8 nucleotides line up with TRDD3. CDR1 and CDR2 (germline): GEAIGNYY, EKD. The CDR3 is 19 residues long. The V segment lost 0 bases and the J segment 3 bases; nucleotides outside the gene matches: 17. CDR3 in amino acids: CACDTVGDPPRRRADKLIF. DNA for the CDR3: TGTGCCTGTGACACCGTGGGGGATCCCCCTCGGAGGAGGGCCGATAAACTCATCTTT.

Only a few counts were recorded for this clone. The protein in TCRdb stems from a much larger clone and differs at residue 5 from this DNA's translation, likely a read error; here the protein is translated from the DNA. V usage is TRDV2 and J usage is TRDJ3, with a tentative D call TRDD3 (6 bases). The CDR3 covers 19 residues. Per the germline V gene, CDR1 is GEAIGNYY and CDR2 is EKD. V gave up 3 bases and J gave up 4 bases, with 21 bases separating them. The CDR3 spells CACDAIGGAGSWDTRQMFF. In nucleotides, the CDR3 is TGTGCCTGTGACGCCATCGGGGGAGCGGGTTCGTGGGACACCCGACAGATGTTTTTC.

Worth noting for this clone: The protein recorded in TCRdb matches a much larger clone and deviates from this DNA's translation at residue 10, suggesting a read error; the protein here is obtained by translating the DNA. The V call is TRDV2, the J call TRDJ1; D uncertain. V was pared by 1 base and J by 7 bases, with 15 bases between. The CDR3 is 14 amino acids. Germline V gene sequence: CDR1 GEAIGNYY, CDR2 EKD. CDR3 residues: CACDTKSGSGKLIF. CDR3 nucleotide sequence: TGTGCCTGTGACACGAAGTCCGGGAGCGGTAAACTCATCTTT.

This clone has ten or more counts. Here the CDR3 DNA reads TGTGCTCTTGGGGAACTTAAGGCCGTTCGTACTGGGGACATCCCGTACACCGATAAACTCATCTTT. Amino acid sequence: CALGELKAVRTGDIPYTDKLIF. The chain combines TRDV1 with TRDJ1; the match to TRDD3 covers 7 bases. The junction had 22 bases not matched to a gene; V was cut back by 0 bases and J by 0 bases. The length of the CDR3 is 22 residues. Looked up from germline, CDR1 is TSWWSYY and CDR2 is QGS.

To note about this clone: This DNA's translation and the protein TCRdb lists, from a much larger clone, do not match at residue 6, likely due to a read error; the protein shown is translated from the DNA. The J gene is TRDJ1, the V gene TRDV1; TRDD3 agrees at 11 bases. Per the germline V gene, CDR1 is TSWWSYY and CDR2 is QGS. V lost 1 base to trimming and J lost 1 base; unmatched junction nucleotides: 26. The CDR3 length is 24 residues. In DNA form, the CDR3 reads TGTGCTCTTGGGGAACCAACCTACCCTGTGGCTACCGACTGGGGGATAACCGGCACCGATAAACTCATCTTT. Amino acid sequence: CALGEPTYPVATDWGITGTDKLIF.

This clone is deemed large. Other DNA sequences within the sample encode an identical CDR3. The chain carries TRDV2 and TRDJ1; 10 bases match TRDD3. This CDR3 has 20 amino acids. From germline, CDR1 is GEAIGNYY and CDR2 EKD. Trimming cost V 3 bases and J 3 bases; bases outside gene matches: 21. The CDR3 DNA reads TGTGCCTGTGACCCAATCAGCGGCGGGGGGATACGCGAATTGGCCGATAAACTCATCTTT. Translated: CACDPISGGGIRELADKLIF.

For this clone: The protein TCRdb gives is from a much larger clone and does not agree with this DNA's translation at residue 18, likely a read error; the protein shown here comes from the DNA. No J gene was assigned, while the V gene was called as TRDV2; no check of the table's D call, TRDD3, against the DNA was made. CDR1 and CDR2 (germline): GEAIGNYY, EKD. This CDR3 contains 19 residues. The CDR3 sequence is CACDTGVATLGTSTDKLTF. The CDR3 DNA reads TGTGCCTGTGACACCGGCGTAGCTACCCTGGGGACCTCCACCGATAAACTCACCTTT.

This clone showed up many times. The V call is TRDV1, the J call TRDJ1; 9 bases map to TRDD3. TCRdb carries no J gene annotation; the J gene was assigned here by matching the DNA with germline. Germline V gene data show CDR1 as TSWWSYY and CDR2 as QGS. The V gene end was trimmed by 4 bases and the J gene end by 0 bases; junction bases not matched to a gene: 21. This CDR3 is built from 21 residues. The CDR3 region is CALGAFLRGYGRGGNTDKLIF. Here the CDR3 DNA reads TGTGCTCTTGGGGCCTTCCTGAGGGGATACGGACGCGGGGGGAACACCGATAAACTCATCTTT.

This clone was seen more than once but under ten times. This DNA translates differently at residue 6 from the TCRdb protein, which is that of a much larger clone; a read error is likely, and the protein shown is the DNA's own translation. This chain connects TRDV3 to TRDJ1; tentative D call: TRDD3 (5 bases). Germline lookup yields CDR1 TVYSNPD and CDR2 GDNSRS (reference sequence). The CDR3 sequence is 11 residues long. Between the trimmed V and J ends, which lost 5 bases and 3 bases, there was a span of 10 bases. The CDR3 spells CAPWEADKLIF. As DNA, the CDR3 is TGTGCCCCCTGGGAAGCCGATAAACTCATCTTT.

This clone has just a few counts. The protein held in TCRdb is that of a much larger clone and does not match this DNA's translation at residue 12, likely because of a read error; the protein shown is translated from the DNA. The chain links TRDV1 to TRDJ1; TRDD3 aligns across 8 bases. This CDR3 comprises 17 residues. The V and J ends lost 8 bases and 3 bases, in that order; junction bases with no gene match: 17. Per germline, CDR1 TSWWSYY and CDR2 QGS. CDR3 amino acids: CALKKGSWGKYADKLIF. The CDR3 DNA reads as TGTGCTCTTAAGAAAGGTAGCTGGGGGAAGTACGCCGATAAACTCATCTTT.

This clone turned up a few times. TCRdb lists the protein of a much larger clone for this DNA, which differs at residue 7, so this is likely a read error; the protein given here is translated from the DNA itself. The chain recombines TRDV2 with TRDJ2, with TRDD3 as a possible D gene (6 bases). Here the J gene came from matching the DNA to germline, since TCRdb omits it. The germline CDR1 and CDR2 sequences are GEAIGNYY and EKD. The CDR3 totals 21 residues. The V end lost 1 base, the J end lost 0 bases, and 26 bases lay between the germline ends. In DNA, the CDR3 is TGTGCCTGTGACACTATAGGGGGGAGCCCTACCTTTCACGCTTTGACAGCACAACTCTTCTTT. Amino acid sequence: CACDTIGGSPTFHALTAQLFF.

In this sample, this clone turned up many times. The V and J genes are TRDV2 and TRDJ1; 8 nucleotides align to TRDD3. In germline, CDR1 is GEAIGNYY, CDR2 EKD. V shed 2 bases and J 3 bases; nucleotides not matched to a gene: 19. The CDR3 loop spans 19 amino acids. The CDR3 protein is CACDRLGARSGTEADKLIF. The CDR3 DNA reads TGTGCCTGTGACAGACTGGGGGCCAGGAGCGGGACCGAGGCCGATAAACTCATCTTT.

In the case of this clone: A far larger clone differs by one base, so this is likely a read error. The same CDR3 is also encoded by other DNA sequences in this sample. J gene calling gave no result, while the V gene is TRDV1; no DNA check was done on the table's D call, TRDD3. CDR3 length equals 19 residues. Germline CDR1 reads TSWWSYY; CDR2 reads QGS. The chain's CDR3 is CALGELTLVWGPYTDKLIF. In nucleotides, the CDR3 is TGTGCTCTTGGGGAACTGACCCTCGTCTGGGGGCCATACACCGATAAACTCATCTTC.